This TCR beta chain came from a study of T cell responses to AZD1222 COVID-19 vaccine. The wider study: Timing groups of about 4 and about 12 weeks for second doses were pooled.

The germline gives CDR1 LNHDA, CDR2 SQIVND (reference sequence). V lost 8 bases and J lost 7, with 12 bases in between. CDR3 size: 13 residues. Repertoires were generated with immunoSEQ multiplex PCR, while TCRdb's copy carries only in-frame clones and drops some. The sample shows some 140,000 clones, 70% to 90% of them seen only once. The sample in question was peripheral blood, obtained on day 0 of AZD1222 vaccination. This clonotype was sampled from an adult in good health. The chain joins TRBV19 to TRBJ1-6, with a tentative D call TRBD1 (6 bases). The CDR3 nucleotides are TGTGCCAGTGTGAGGGGGAGAAATTCACCCCTCCACTTT. Its protein is CASVRGRNSPLHF.